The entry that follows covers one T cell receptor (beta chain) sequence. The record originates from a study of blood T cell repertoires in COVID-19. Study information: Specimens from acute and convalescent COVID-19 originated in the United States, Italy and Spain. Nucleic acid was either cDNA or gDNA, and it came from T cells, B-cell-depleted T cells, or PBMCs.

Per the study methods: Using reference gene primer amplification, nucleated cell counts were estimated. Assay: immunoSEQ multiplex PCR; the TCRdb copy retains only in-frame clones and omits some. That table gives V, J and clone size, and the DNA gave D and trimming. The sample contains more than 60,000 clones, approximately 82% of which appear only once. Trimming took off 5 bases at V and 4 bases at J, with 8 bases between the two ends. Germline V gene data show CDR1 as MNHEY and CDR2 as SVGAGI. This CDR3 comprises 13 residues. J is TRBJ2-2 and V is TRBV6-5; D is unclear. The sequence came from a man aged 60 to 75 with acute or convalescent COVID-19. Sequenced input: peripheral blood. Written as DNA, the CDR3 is TGTGCCAGCAGTAGAGCGAGCACCGGGGAGCTGTTTTTT. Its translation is CASSRASTGELFF.